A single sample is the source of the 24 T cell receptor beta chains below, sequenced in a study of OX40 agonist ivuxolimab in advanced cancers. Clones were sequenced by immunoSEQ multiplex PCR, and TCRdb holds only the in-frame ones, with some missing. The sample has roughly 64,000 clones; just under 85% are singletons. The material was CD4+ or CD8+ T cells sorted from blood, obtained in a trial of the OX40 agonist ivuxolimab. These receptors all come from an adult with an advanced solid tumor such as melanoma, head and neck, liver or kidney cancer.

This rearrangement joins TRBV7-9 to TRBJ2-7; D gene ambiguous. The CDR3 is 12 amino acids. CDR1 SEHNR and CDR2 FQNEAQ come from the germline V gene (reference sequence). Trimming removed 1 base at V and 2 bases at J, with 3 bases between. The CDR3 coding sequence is TGTGCCAGCAGCTTAGAGCCCTACGAGCAGTACTTC. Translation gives CASSLEPYEQYF.

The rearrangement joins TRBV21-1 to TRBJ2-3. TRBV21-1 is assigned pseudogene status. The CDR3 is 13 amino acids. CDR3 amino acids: CASNRAPRDTQYF. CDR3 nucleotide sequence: TGTGCCAGCAACCGGGCCCCGAGAGATACGCAGTATTTT.

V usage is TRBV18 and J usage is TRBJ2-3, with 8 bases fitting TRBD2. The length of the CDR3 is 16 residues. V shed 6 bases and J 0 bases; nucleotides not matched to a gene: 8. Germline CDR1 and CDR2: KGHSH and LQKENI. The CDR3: CASSTGGVVSTDTQYF. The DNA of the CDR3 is TGTGCCAGCTCCACCGGGGGGGTGGTGAGCACAGATACGCAGTATTTT.

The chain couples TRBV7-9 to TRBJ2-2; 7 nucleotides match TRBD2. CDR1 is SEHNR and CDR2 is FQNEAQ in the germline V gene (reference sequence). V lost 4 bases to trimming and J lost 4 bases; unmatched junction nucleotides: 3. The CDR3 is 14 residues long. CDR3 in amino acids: CASSSPGGTGELFF. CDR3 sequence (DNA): TGTGCCAGCAGCTCTCCGGGGGGCACCGGGGAGCTGTTTTTT.

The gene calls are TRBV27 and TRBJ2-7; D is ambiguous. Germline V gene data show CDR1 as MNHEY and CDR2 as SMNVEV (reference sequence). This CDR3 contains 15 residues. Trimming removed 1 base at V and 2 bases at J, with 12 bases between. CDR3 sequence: CASSLYPGTAYEQYF. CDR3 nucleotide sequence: TGTGCCAGCAGTTTATACCCCGGCACCGCCTACGAGCAGTACTTC.

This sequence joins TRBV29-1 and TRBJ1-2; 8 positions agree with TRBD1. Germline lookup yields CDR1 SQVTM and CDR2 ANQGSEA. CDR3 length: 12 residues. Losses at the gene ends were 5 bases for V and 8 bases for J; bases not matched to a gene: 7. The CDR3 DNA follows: TGCAGCGTTACGGACAGGGAGGTCGGCTACACCTTC. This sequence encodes CSVTDREVGYTF.

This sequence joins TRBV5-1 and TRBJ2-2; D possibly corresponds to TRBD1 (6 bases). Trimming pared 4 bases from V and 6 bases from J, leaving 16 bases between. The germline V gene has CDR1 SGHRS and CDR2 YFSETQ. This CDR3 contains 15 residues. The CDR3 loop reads CASSPGHVSPGELFF. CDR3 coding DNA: TGCGCCAGCAGCCCGGGACATGTATCACCCGGGGAGCTGTTTTTT.

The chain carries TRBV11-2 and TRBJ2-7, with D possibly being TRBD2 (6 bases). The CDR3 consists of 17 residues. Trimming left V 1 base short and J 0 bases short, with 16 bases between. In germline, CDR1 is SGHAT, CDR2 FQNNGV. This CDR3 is CASSLAGGPTSSYEQYF. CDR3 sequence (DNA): TGTGCCAGCAGCTTAGCCGGGGGACCGACGAGCTCCTACGAGCAGTACTTC.

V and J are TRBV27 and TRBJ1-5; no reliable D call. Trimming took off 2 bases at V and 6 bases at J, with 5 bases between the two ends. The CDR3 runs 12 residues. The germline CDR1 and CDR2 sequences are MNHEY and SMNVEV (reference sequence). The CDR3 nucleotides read TGTGCCAGCAGTTTAGGGGTTCAGCCCCAGCATTTT. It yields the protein CASSLGVQPQHF.

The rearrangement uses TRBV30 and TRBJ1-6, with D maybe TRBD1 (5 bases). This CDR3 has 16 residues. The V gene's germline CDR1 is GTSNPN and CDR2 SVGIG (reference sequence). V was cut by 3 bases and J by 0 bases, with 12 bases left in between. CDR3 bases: TGTGCCTGGAGGCGTTGGGGGAGCTCCTATAATTCACCCCTCCACTTT. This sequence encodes CAWRRWGSSYNSPLHF.

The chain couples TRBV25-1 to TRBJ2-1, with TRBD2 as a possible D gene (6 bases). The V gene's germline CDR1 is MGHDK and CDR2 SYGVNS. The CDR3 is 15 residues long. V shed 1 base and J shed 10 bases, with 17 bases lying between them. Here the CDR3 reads CASSELRGALFEQFF. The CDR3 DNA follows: TGTGCCAGCAGTGAATTGCGGGGAGCCTTATTCGAGCAGTTCTTC.

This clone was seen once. The CDR3 DNA is TGTGCCAGCAGTCCGACAGGGACGGGGCAGCCCCAGCATTTT. Translation: CASSPTGTGQPQHF. The chain links TRBV2 to TRBJ1-5; 7 bases are a match to TRBD1. The CDR3 contains 14 residues. V was clipped by 5 bases and J by 7 bases; unmatched bases: 8. Germline V gives CDR1 SNHLY, CDR2 FYNNEI.

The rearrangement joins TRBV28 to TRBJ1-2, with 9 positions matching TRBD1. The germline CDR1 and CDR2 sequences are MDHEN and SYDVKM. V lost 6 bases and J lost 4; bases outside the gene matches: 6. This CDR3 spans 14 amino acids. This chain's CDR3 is CASRTGGLIYGYTF. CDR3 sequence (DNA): TGTGCCAGCAGGACAGGGGGGTTGATCTATGGCTACACCTTC.

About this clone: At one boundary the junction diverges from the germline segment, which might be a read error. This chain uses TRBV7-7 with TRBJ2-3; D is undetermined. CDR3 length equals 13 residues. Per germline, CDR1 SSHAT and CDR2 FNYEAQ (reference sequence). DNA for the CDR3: TGTGCTAGCAGCTTAGACTCCACAGATACGCAGTATTTT. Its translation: CASSLDSTDTQYF.

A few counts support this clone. CDR3: CASSLGYGYTF. The CDR3 DNA is TGTGCCAGCAGTTTGGGATATGGCTACACCTTC. The chain combines TRBV2 with TRBJ1-2; D remains unclear. V lost 5 bases and J lost 5, with 6 bases in between. Per the germline V gene, CDR1 is SNHLY and CDR2 is FYNNEI. This CDR3 comprises 11 residues.

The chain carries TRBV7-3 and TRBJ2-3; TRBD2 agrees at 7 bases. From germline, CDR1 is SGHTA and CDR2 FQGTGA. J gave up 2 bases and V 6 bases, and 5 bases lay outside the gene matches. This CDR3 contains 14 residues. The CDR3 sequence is CASSLAAHTDTQYF. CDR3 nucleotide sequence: TGTGCCAGCAGTCTAGCGGCACACACAGATACGCAGTATTTT.

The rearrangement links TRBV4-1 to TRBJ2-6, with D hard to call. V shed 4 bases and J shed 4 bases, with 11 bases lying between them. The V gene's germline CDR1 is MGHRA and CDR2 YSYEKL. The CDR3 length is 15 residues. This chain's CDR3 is CASSLSEPGANVLTF. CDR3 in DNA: TGCGCCAGCAGCCTCTCGGAGCCCGGGGCCAACGTCCTGACTTTC.

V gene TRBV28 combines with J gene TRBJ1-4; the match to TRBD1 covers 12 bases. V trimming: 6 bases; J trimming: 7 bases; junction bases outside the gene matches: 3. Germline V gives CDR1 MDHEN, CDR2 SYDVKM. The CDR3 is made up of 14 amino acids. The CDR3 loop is CASRGQGAGEKLFF. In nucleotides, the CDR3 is TGTGCCAGCAGGGGACAGGGGGCGGGTGAAAAACTGTTTTTT.

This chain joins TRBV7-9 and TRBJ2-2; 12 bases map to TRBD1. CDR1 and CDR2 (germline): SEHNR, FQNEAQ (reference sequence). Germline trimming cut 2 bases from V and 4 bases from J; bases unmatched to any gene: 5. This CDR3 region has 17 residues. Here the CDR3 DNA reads TGTGCCAGCAGCTTAAGGGGACAGGGGGCGCGCACCGGGGAGCTGTTTTTT. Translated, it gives CASSLRGQGARTGELFF.

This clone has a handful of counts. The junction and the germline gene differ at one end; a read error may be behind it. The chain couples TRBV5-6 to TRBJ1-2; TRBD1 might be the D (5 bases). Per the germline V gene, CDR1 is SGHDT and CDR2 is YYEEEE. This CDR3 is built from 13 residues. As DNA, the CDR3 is TGTGCCAGCAGGTTGGGGGGGAACTATGGCTACACCTTC. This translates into CASRLGGNYGYTF.

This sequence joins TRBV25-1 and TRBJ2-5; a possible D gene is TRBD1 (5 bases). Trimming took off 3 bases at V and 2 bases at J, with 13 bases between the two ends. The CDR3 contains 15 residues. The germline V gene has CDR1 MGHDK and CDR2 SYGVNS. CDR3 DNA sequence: TGTGCCAGCAGTGATACGAGACAGACTCAAGAGACCCAGTACTTC. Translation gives CASSDTRQTQETQYF.

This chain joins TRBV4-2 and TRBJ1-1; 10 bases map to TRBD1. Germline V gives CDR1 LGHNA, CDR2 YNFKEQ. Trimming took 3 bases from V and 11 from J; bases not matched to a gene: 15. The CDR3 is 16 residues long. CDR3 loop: CASSQGAKTGGRNAFF. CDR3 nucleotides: TGTGCCAGCAGCCAGGGTGCGAAGACAGGGGGCAGGAATGCTTTCTTT.

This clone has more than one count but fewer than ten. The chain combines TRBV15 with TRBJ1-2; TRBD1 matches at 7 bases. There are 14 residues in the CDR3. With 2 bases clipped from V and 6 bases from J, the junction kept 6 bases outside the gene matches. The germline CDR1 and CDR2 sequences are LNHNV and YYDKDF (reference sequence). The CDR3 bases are TGTGCCACCAGCAGATCCCTTACAGGGGATGGCTACACCTTC. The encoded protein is CATSRSLTGDGYTF.

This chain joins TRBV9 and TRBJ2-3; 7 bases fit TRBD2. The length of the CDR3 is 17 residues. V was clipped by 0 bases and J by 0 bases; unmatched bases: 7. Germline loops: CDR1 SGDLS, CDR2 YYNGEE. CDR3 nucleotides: TGTGCCAGCAGCGTAGGTCCGGGGACTACTAGCACAGATACGCAGTATTTT. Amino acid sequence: CASSVGPGTTSTDTQYF.